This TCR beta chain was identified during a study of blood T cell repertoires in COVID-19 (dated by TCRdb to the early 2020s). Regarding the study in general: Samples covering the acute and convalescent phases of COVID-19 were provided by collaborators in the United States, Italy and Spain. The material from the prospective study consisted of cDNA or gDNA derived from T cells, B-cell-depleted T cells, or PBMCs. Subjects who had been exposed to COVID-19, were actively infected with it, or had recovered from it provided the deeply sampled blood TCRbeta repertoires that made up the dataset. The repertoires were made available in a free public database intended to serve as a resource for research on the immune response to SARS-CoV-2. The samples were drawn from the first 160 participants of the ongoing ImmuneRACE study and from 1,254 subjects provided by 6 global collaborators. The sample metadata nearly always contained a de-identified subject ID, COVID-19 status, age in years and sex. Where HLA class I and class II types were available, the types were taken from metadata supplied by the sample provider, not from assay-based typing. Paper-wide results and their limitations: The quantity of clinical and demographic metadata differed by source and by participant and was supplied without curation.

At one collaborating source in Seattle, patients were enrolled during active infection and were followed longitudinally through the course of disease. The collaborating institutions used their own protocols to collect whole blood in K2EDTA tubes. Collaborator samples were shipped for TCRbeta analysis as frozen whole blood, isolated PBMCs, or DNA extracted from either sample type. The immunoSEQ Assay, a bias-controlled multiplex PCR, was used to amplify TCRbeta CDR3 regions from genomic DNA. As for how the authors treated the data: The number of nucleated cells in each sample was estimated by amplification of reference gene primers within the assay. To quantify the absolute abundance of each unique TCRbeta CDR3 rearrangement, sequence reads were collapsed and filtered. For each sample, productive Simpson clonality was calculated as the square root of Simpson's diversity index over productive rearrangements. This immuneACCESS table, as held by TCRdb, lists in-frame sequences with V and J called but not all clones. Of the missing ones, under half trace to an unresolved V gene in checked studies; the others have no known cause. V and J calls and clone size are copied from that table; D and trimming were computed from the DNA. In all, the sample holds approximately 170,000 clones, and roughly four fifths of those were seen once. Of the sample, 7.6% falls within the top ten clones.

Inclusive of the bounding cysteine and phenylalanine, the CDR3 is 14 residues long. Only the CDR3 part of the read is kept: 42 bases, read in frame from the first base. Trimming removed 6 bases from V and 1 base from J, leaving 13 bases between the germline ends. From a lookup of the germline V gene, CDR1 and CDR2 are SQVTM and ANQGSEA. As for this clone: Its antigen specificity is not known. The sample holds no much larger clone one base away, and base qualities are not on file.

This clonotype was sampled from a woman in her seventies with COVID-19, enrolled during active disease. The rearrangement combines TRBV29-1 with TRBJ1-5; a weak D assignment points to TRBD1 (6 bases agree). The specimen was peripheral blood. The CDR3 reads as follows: CSVAIRGSNQPQHF. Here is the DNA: TGCAGCGTGGCAATCAGGGGAAGCAATCAGCCCCAGCATTTT.